This entry is about one T cell receptor beta chain. This sample stems from a study of early stage breast cancer tumors. The overall study: The ER+/PR+/HER2- tumors included 7 or 8 ductal and four lobular carcinomas.

The V gene's germline CDR1 is SGHVS and CDR2 FQNEAQ. The CDR3 sequence is 16 residues long. V was pared by 5 bases and J by 2 bases, with 16 bases between. Only in-frame clones appear in the TCRdb table, and some are missing; sequencing was by immunoSEQ multiplex PCR. The data show about 63,000 clones, 60% to 85% seen once. The chain combines TRBV7-8 with TRBJ1-3, with D possibly being TRBD1 (5 bases). This clonotype was sampled from a person aged 30 to 40 with breast cancer. The specimen was blood. CDR3 sequence reads: CASSPGEGWAGNTIYF. DNA of the CDR3: TGTGCCAGCAGCCCCGGGGAGGGGTGGGCTGGAAACACCATATATTTT.